The 2 T cell receptor beta chains below were found in one sample sequenced in a study of blood T cell repertoires in COVID-19. Repertoires were generated with immunoSEQ multiplex PCR, while TCRdb's copy carries only in-frame clones and drops some. The sample lists some 200,000 clones; 87% were seen once. The sequencing input was peripheral blood. The source of these receptors is a woman younger than 35 who had recovered from COVID-19.

V gene TRBV6-2 or TRBV6-3 combines with J gene TRBJ2-4, with 11 bases matching TRBD2. The V and J ends lost 3 bases and 2 bases, in that order; junction bases with no gene match: 6. This CDR3 has 17 amino acids. Germline values: CDR1 MNHEY, CDR2 SVGEGT. The CDR3 DNA is TGTGCCAGCAGTTATAGCGGGAGGGCTCTGACCAAAAACATTCAGTACTTC. Its translation: CASSYSGRALTKNIQYF.

V usage is TRBV14 and J usage is TRBJ2-2, with 7 positions matching TRBD1. V lost 5 bases to trimming and J lost 5 bases; unmatched junction nucleotides: 5. This CDR3 has 14 amino acids. Per the germline V gene, CDR1 is SGHDN and CDR2 is FVKESK. As DNA, the CDR3 is TGTGCCAGCAGCTATACACAGGGGACCGGGGAGCTGTTTTTT. Protein product: CASSYTQGTGELFF.